This T cell receptor beta chain comes out of a study of OX40 agonist ivuxolimab in advanced cancers. Whole-study context: Ivuxolimab was delivered to patients intravenously every 2 weeks at doses spanning 0.01 to 10 mg/kg. One patient with hepatocellular carcinoma and two with cutaneous melanoma, three in all, had partial responses. Prior anti-PD-1, anti-PD-L1 or anti-CTLA-4 therapy did not bar entry, and 40% had some.

General study points: Patients who responded partially at 0.1-3.0 mg/kg showed clonal expansion ranking among the lowest.

Turning to this clone: The antigen remains undetermined.

The repertoire was sequenced with immunoSEQ multiplex PCR; TCRdb's copy has only in-frame clones and lacks some. Of roughly 63,000 clones in the sample, 85% to 90% were seen once. The TCR comes from an adult with an advanced solid tumor such as melanoma, head and neck, liver or kidney cancer. This material consisted of CD4+ or CD8+ T cells sorted from blood, taken in a trial of the OX40 agonist ivuxolimab.

The CDR3 loop reads CASSIILAGGSVNEQFF. DNA of the CDR3: TGTGCCAGTAGTATTATCCTAGCGGGGGGGTCGGTTAATGAGCAGTTCTTC. The chain couples TRBV19 to TRBJ2-1, with 12 bases aligning to TRBD2. CDR3 length: 17 residues. In germline, CDR1 is LNHDA, CDR2 SQIVND (reference sequence). J gave up 7 bases and V 3 bases, and 10 bases lay outside the gene matches.